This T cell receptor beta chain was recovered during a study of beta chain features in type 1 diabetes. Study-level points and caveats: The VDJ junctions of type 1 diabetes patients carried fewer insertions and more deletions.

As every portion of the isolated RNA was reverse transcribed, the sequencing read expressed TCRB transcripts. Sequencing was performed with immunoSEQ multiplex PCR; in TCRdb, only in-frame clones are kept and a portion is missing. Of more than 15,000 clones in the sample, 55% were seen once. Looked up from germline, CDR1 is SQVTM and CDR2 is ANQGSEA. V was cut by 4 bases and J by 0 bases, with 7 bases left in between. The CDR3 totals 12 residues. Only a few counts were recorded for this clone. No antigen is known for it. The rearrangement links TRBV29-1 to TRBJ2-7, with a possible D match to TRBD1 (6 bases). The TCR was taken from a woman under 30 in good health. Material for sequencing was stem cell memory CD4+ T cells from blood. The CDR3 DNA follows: TGCAGCGTTGGACAGGCCTCCTACGAGCAGTACTTC. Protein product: CSVGQASYEQYF.